These 17 T cell receptor beta chains were all obtained from the same sample, sequenced in a study of cytomegalovirus exposure and HLA in healthy donors. Sequencing used immunoSEQ multiplex PCR; TCRdb keeps in-frame clones, though not all of them. Of 210,000 or so clones in the sample, around 88% are singletons; the top ten hold about 2.7%. Sequenced material: PBMCs. All receptors derive from a woman between 18 and 29 years old in good health and CMV-seronegative.

The chain couples TRBV6-5 to TRBJ1-1; 9 bases fit TRBD1. This CDR3 has 14 amino acids. The junction had 3 bases not matched to a gene; V was cut back by 6 bases and J by 1 base. Germline loops: CDR1 MNHEY, CDR2 SVGAGI. The CDR3 sequence is CASSRTGANTEAFF. The CDR3 nucleotides are TGTGCCAGCAGCAGGACAGGGGCGAACACTGAAGCTTTCTTT.

CDR3 amino acids: CASSTIAGGSSLYNEQFF. In DNA, the CDR3 is TGTGCCAGTAGTACTATAGCGGGAGGGTCAAGCCTTTACAATGAGCAGTTCTTC. This rearrangement joins TRBV19 to TRBJ2-1; 11 positions match TRBD2. The CDR3 length is 18 residues. V gave up 4 bases and J gave up 4 bases; unmatched junction bases: 12. Looked up from germline, CDR1 is LNHDA and CDR2 is SQIVND (reference sequence).

This clone was counted a single time. Written as DNA, the CDR3 is TGTGCCAGCAGCCAAGTCTCCCCTAGCGGCGCCCTAGGACAGTACTTC. This codes for CASSQVSPSGALGQYF. J is TRBJ2-7 and V is TRBV4-2, with 7 bases that match TRBD2. From germline, CDR1 is LGHNA and CDR2 YNFKEQ. The trim removed 1 base at V and 10 bases at J, leaving 16 bases unmatched. This CDR3 comprises 16 residues.

The chain recombines TRBV5-4 with TRBJ1-3; possible D gene TRBD1, 5 bases. Germline V gene sequence: CDR1 SGHNT, CDR2 YYREEE (reference sequence). The CDR3 totals 17 residues. The germline V and J ends were trimmed by 4 bases and 0 bases, with 17 bases remaining between them. Here the CDR3 reads CASSDAGPSYSGNTIYF. The DNA of the CDR3 is TGTGCCAGCAGCGACGCGGGACCATCCTACTCTGGAAACACCATATATTTT.

A word on this clone: The junction differs from germline at one of its ends, possibly a read error. The rearrangement uses TRBV7-7 and TRBJ1-1; D uncertain. The germline V gene has CDR1 SSHAT and CDR2 FNYEAQ (reference sequence). The CDR3 sequence is 13 residues long. The CDR3 DNA is TGTGCTAGCAGCTTCGGGGAGAACACTGAAGCTTTCTTT. Amino acid sequence: CASSFGENTEAFF.

Note on this clone: This sample also contains other DNA sequences that code for the same CDR3. The chain combines TRBV30 with TRBJ2-5; possible D gene TRBD2, 6 bases. V was cut by 0 bases and J by 5 bases, with 7 bases left in between. Germline CDR1 GTSNPN, CDR2 SVGIG (reference sequence). This CDR3 is built from 12 residues. CDR3 in amino acids: CAWSVRGETQYF. For the CDR3, the DNA is TGTGCCTGGAGTGTACGGGGGGAGACCCAGTACTTC. Using reference TRBV30 and TRBJ2-5 for the parts outside the CDR3, the full variable domain is SQTIHQWPATLVQPVGSPLSLECTVEGTSNPNLYWYRQAAGRGLQLLFYSVGIGQISSEVPQNLSASRPQDRQFILSSKKLLLSDSGFYLCAWSVRGETQYFGPGTRLLVL.

This sequence joins TRBV11-2 and TRBJ2-1; D perhaps matches TRBD1 (6 bases). With 7 bases removed from V and 4 bases from J, the gap between germline ends came to 17 bases. The CDR3 has 15 amino acids. Germline CDR1 reads SGHAT; CDR2 reads FQNNGV. As DNA, the CDR3 is TGTGCCAGCACCCGAACCCGGGACAATTACAATGAGCAGTTCTTC. Translation gives CASTRTRDNYNEQFF.

The chain links TRBV7-2 to TRBJ2-1; 7 positions agree with TRBD2. The CDR3 is 13 amino acids. V shed 8 bases, J shed 4 bases, and the junction held 5 bases outside the gene matches. Germline values: CDR1 SGHTA, CDR2 FQGNSA. This CDR3 is CASGREWYNEQFF. Here the CDR3 DNA reads TGTGCCAGCGGGCGGGAGTGGTACAATGAGCAGTTCTTC. Combining the CDR3 with reference TRBV7-2 and TRBJ2-1 gives the whole variable domain GAGVSQSPSNKVTEKGKDVELRCDPISGHTALYWYRQSLGQGLEFLIYFQGNSAPDKSGLPSDRFSAERTGGSVSTLTIQRTQQEDSAVYLCASGREWYNEQFFGPGTRLTVL.

Here the CDR3 DNA reads TGTGCCACCAGCAGACCCTCGGACAGAGGGGCTGAAGCTTTCTTT. Translation: CATSRPSDRGAEAFF. The gene calls are TRBV15 and TRBJ1-1; tentatively, D is TRBD1 (6 bases). CDR1 LNHNV and CDR2 YYDKDF come from the germline V gene (reference sequence). V lost 2 bases, J lost 6 bases, and 16 bases lay in between. This CDR3 has 15 residues.

The chain combines TRBV5-1 with TRBJ2-7; the match to TRBD2 covers 8 bases. There are 15 residues in the CDR3. V lost 0 bases to trimming and J lost 1 base; unmatched junction nucleotides: 3. CDR1 is SGHRS and CDR2 is YFSETQ in the germline V gene. CDR3 protein: CASSLGGRMSYEQYF. CDR3 nucleotides: TGCGCCAGCAGCTTGGGCGGGAGGATGTCCTACGAGCAGTACTTC.

This clone came up a few times. This chain uses TRBV7-9 with TRBJ2-1; D call uncertain. The CDR3 loop spans 12 amino acids. Germline loops: CDR1 SEHNR, CDR2 FQNEAQ (reference sequence). V was cut by 4 bases and J by 3 bases, with 4 bases left in between. The CDR3 DNA sequence: TGTGCCAGCAGCTCCCACTACAATGAGCAGTTCTTC. Amino acids: CASSSHYNEQFF.

This chain connects TRBV5-1 to TRBJ2-3; TRBD1 might be the D (5 bases). Trimming left V 3 bases short and J 1 base short, with 12 bases between. CDR1 SGHRS and CDR2 YFSETQ come from the germline V gene. The CDR3 runs 15 residues. CDR3 DNA: TGCGCCAGCAGCTCTGGAGACAGTCGCACAGATACGCAGTATTTT. This encodes CASSSGDSRTDTQYF.

The rearrangement links TRBV30 to TRBJ1-1; TRBD1 might be the D (6 bases). The V and J ends lost 0 bases and 5 bases respectively, with 10 bases between them. The germline V gene has CDR1 GTSNPN and CDR2 SVGIG (reference sequence). The CDR3 has 13 residues. The CDR3 sequence: CAWSVLDRTEAFF. CDR3 DNA sequence: TGTGCCTGGAGTGTACTGGACAGAACTGAAGCTTTCTTT.

The genes are TRBV27 and TRBJ1-5; no clear D. The CDR3 totals 14 residues. Germline CDR1 reads MNHEY; CDR2 reads SMNVEV (reference sequence). Trimming cost V 2 bases and J 2 bases, with 7 bases left between them. The CDR3 nucleotides are TGTGCCAGCAGTTTACTAGGAGGCAATCAGCCCCAGCATTTT. Residues: CASSLLGGNQPQHF.

The gene calls are TRBV9 and TRBJ1-1; D not certain. Trimming left V 0 bases short and J 4 bases short, with 16 bases between. The CDR3 length is 16 residues. CDR1 SGDLS and CDR2 YYNGEE come from the germline V gene. The CDR3 reads CASSVEGLLGGTEAFF. DNA for the CDR3: TGTGCCAGCAGCGTAGAGGGCCTTCTGGGAGGCACTGAAGCTTTCTTT.

This clone was seen a handful of times. CDR3 coding DNA: TGTGCCAGCAGCCCGACCGGGACTTATTCCTACGAGCAGTACTTC. Residues: CASSPTGTYSYEQYF. V is TRBV28 and J is TRBJ2-7, with a weak D call TRBD2 (6 bases). CDR1 and CDR2 (germline): MDHEN, SYDVKM. CDR3 length: 15 residues. The germline V and J ends were trimmed by 6 bases and 1 base, with 16 bases remaining between them.

The J gene is TRBJ2-7, the V gene TRBV19; 9 bases align to TRBD2. Germline CDR1 LNHDA, CDR2 SQIVND (reference sequence). Germline trimming cut 3 bases from V and 3 bases from J; bases unmatched to any gene: 6. This CDR3 is 15 amino acids long. CDR3 region: CASSMFSGSLYEQYF. CDR3 sequence (DNA): TGTGCCAGTAGTATGTTTAGCGGGAGCCTCTACGAGCAGTACTTC. Looking up the rest from reference TRBV19 and TRBJ2-7 gives the full variable domain: DGGITQSPKYLFRKEGQNVTLSCEQNLNHDAMYWYRQDPGQGLRLIYYSQIVNDFQKGDIAEGYSVSREKKESFPLTVTSAQKNPTAFYLCASSMFSGSLYEQYFGPGTRLTVT.